The 18 T cell receptor beta chains given below trace back to one sample, sequenced in a study of response to subunit inactivated influenza vaccine. A single record per CDR3 protein comes from TCRdb applying MiXCR to the RT-PCR reads. This sample carries about 540,000 distinct CDR3 sequences, around a quarter of them seen once, and the ten largest clones take approximately 3%. This sample was shared with a second study, whose subject was T cells expressing NK-cell markers. From that study: For TCR beta, cDNA was produced by 5'RACE template switching with UMIs.

The sequencing used CD4+ T cells sorted from PBMCs, collected 11 to 12 days after vaccination. The receptor set was obtained from a man between 45 and 60 years old who received an inactivated influenza vaccine.

Written as DNA, the CDR3 is TGTGCCAGCACTGGTAGGCCCGGGACTAGCGGAGCCTCCTACGAGCAGTACTTC. This gives the protein CASTGRPGTSGASYEQYF. V and J are TRBV2 and TRBJ2-7; 11 bases are a match to TRBD2. Germline loops: CDR1 SNHLY, CDR2 FYNNEI. The V segment lost 7 bases and the J segment 0 bases; nucleotides outside the gene matches: 14. This CDR3 region has 18 residues.

This clonotype was seen only a few times. The chain links TRBV7-8 to TRBJ2-2; D remains ambiguous. This CDR3 has 13 residues. Trimming pared 3 bases from V and 4 bases from J, leaving 6 bases between. Per the germline V gene, CDR1 is SGHVS and CDR2 is FQNEAQ. CDR3 DNA sequence: TGTGCCAGCAGCTTCGTTGGCACCGGGGAGCTGTTTTTT. This translates into CASSFVGTGELFF.

V and J are TRBV20-1 and TRBJ2-3; tentatively, D is TRBD2 (6 bases). Trimming pared 5 bases from V and 6 bases from J, leaving 21 bases between. Looked up from germline, CDR1 is DFQATT and CDR2 is SNEGSKA (reference sequence). CDR3 length: 15 amino acids. The CDR3 region has the DNA TGCAGTGCTCTGGTATGGGGAGGCCCCCAGGATACGCAGTATTTT. This gives the protein CSALVWGGPQDTQYF.

The chain recombines TRBV25-1 with TRBJ2-1, with D unclear. Trimming shortened V by 0 bases and J by 7 bases, and 4 bases separated the two germline ends. The CDR3 contains 12 residues. In germline, CDR1 is MGHDK, CDR2 SYGVNS. The DNA of the CDR3 is TGTGCCAGCAGTGAATATGCGAATGAGCAGTTCTTC. Translation gives CASSEYANEQFF.

The rearrangement joins TRBV11-2 to TRBJ2-5; D tentatively fits TRBD1 or TRBD2 (5 bases each). Germline V CDR1 and CDR2: SGHAT, FQNNGV. V was clipped by 1 base and J by 4 bases, with 13 bases between them. CDR3 size: 15 residues. The DNA of the CDR3 is TGTGCCAGCAGCTTAGTTGGCGTAGGGACAGAGACCCAGTACTTC. Translated: CASSLVGVGTETQYF.

This clonotype was counted between two and nine times. The CDR3 sequence is CSARLSYNEQFF. For the CDR3, the DNA is TGCAGTGCTAGACTCTCCTACAATGAGCAGTTCTTC. The rearrangement uses TRBV20-1 and TRBJ2-1; D is undetermined. Germline assignment: CDR1 DFQATT and CDR2 SNEGSKA (reference sequence). V lost 2 bases to trimming and J lost 0 bases, with 2 bases between them. The CDR3 is 12 amino acids.

This clonotype has more than one count but fewer than ten. The chain has TRBV15 and TRBJ2-2; TRBD2 might be the D (5 bases). The germline CDR1 and CDR2 sequences are LNHNV and YYDKDF (reference sequence). The CDR3 has 17 amino acids. V was trimmed by 0 bases and J by 4 bases, leaving 15 bases between them. The CDR3 is CATSRDRPGIGTGELFF. The CDR3, as DNA: TGTGCCACCAGCAGAGATCGGCCGGGGATTGGCACCGGGGAGCTGTTTTTT.

In this sample, this clonotype turned up a few times. V is TRBV4-2 and J is TRBJ2-7, with D maybe TRBD1 (5 bases). The CDR3 is made up of 15 amino acids. Germline loops: CDR1 LGHNA, CDR2 YNFKEQ. V was shortened by 1 base and J by 2 bases, with 12 bases between the two germline ends. CDR3 sequence (DNA): TGTGCCAGCAGCCAAGTTCGGTCCAGGGCCTACGAGCAGTACTTC. It encodes CASSQVRSRAYEQYF.

The chain uses TRBV10-3 and TRBJ2-7; TRBD2 matches at 7 bases. The J segment lost 3 bases and the V segment lost 5 bases, leaving 7 bases of the junction unmatched. The germline V gene has CDR1 ENHRY and CDR2 SYGVKD. The CDR3 contains 14 residues. The CDR3 region is CAISISRGSYEQYF. The CDR3 DNA reads TGTGCCATCAGTATCTCCCGCGGGAGCTACGAGCAGTACTTC.

The gene calls are TRBV27 and TRBJ2-5; 8 positions agree with TRBD1. The CDR3 has 15 residues. The germline CDR1 and CDR2 sequences are MNHEY and SMNVEV (reference sequence). Germline trimming cut 5 bases from V and 6 bases from J; bases unmatched to any gene: 11. The DNA of the CDR3 is TGTGCCAGCAGTCCAGGACAGGGATTGGGAAAGACCCAGTACTTC. It specifies CASSPGQGLGKTQYF.

The chain employs TRBV7-2 and TRBJ2-5; 8 nucleotides line up with TRBD1. Trimming took 3 bases from V and 1 from J; bases not matched to a gene: 7. There are 16 residues in the CDR3. Germline V gene data show CDR1 as SGHTA and CDR2 as FQGNSA. CDR3 protein: CASSFWTGNIQETQYF. The CDR3 region has the DNA TGTGCCAGCAGCTTTTGGACAGGGAATATCCAAGAGACCCAGTACTTC.

The V call is TRBV20-1, the J call TRBJ1-5, with a possible D match to TRBD1 (6 bases). Per the germline V gene, CDR1 is DFQATT and CDR2 is SNEGSKA (reference sequence). This CDR3 comprises 14 residues. The ends were cut back, 0 bases at V and 8 bases at J, with 14 bases in the middle. For the CDR3, the DNA is TGCAGTGCTAGAGACCTAGTAGGGGGGGAGCCCCAGCATTTT. Translated, it gives CSARDLVGGEPQHF.

This clonotype was seen more than once but under ten times. The chain is built from TRBV5-1 and TRBJ1-2, with 7 positions matching TRBD1. Germline lookup yields CDR1 SGHRS and CDR2 YFSETQ. Unmatched junction bases numbered 9, after V lost 5 bases and J lost 5 bases. This CDR3 spans 14 amino acids. CDR3: CASSTPGQSYGYTF. CDR3 DNA: TGCGCCAGCAGTACTCCGGGACAGTCATATGGCTACACCTTC.

The chain combines TRBV7-9 with TRBJ1-4; no clear D gene. The CDR3 is 15 amino acids. V was shortened by 5 bases and J by 5 bases, with 15 bases between the two germline ends. Looked up from germline, CDR1 is SEHNR and CDR2 is FQNEAQ (reference sequence). In DNA, the CDR3 is TGTGCCAGCAGCCCGCGGTCTAACCCCAATGAAAAACTGTTTTTT. This codes for CASSPRSNPNEKLFF.

This clonotype showed up just a few times. V is TRBV2 and J is TRBJ1-2; a possible D gene is TRBD1 (6 bases). Germline CDR1 reads SNHLY; CDR2 reads FYNNEI. The length of the CDR3 is 12 residues. V gave up 9 bases and J gave up 1 base, with 9 bases separating them. The CDR3 DNA is TGTGCCAGTCGACAGGTTAACTATGGCTACACCTTC. This sequence encodes CASRQVNYGYTF.

This clonotype was seen a handful of times. V is TRBV29-1 and J is TRBJ1-1, with 7 bases lining up with TRBD1. Germline lookup yields CDR1 SQVTM and CDR2 ANQGSEA. Trimming cost V 4 bases and J 1 base; bases outside gene matches: 3. The CDR3 is 13 residues long. The DNA of the CDR3 is TGCAGCGTTGTTGGGACAGAGAACACTGAAGCTTTCTTT. Encoded protein: CSVVGTENTEAFF.

This clonotype was detected a few times. The chain joins TRBV20-1 to TRBJ1-1; 9 positions match TRBD1. The germline CDR1 and CDR2 sequences are DFQATT and SNEGSKA (reference sequence). CDR3 length: 15 amino acids. The V and J ends lost 3 bases and 5 bases, in that order; junction bases with no gene match: 10. The CDR3 region is CSASQTSGTGTEAFF. The CDR3 nucleotides read TGCAGTGCTAGTCAAACCTCCGGGACAGGGACTGAAGCTTTCTTT.

This clonotype was picked up many times. The chain links TRBV10-3 to TRBJ2-2; 9 bases fit TRBD2. The trim removed 0 bases at V and 6 bases at J, leaving 2 bases unmatched. This CDR3 has 15 residues. Per germline, CDR1 ENHRY and CDR2 SYGVKD. CDR3 DNA sequence: TGTGCCATCAGTGAGTCTGGGACTAGCTCCGGGGAGCTGTTTTTT. It yields the protein CAISESGTSSGELFF.